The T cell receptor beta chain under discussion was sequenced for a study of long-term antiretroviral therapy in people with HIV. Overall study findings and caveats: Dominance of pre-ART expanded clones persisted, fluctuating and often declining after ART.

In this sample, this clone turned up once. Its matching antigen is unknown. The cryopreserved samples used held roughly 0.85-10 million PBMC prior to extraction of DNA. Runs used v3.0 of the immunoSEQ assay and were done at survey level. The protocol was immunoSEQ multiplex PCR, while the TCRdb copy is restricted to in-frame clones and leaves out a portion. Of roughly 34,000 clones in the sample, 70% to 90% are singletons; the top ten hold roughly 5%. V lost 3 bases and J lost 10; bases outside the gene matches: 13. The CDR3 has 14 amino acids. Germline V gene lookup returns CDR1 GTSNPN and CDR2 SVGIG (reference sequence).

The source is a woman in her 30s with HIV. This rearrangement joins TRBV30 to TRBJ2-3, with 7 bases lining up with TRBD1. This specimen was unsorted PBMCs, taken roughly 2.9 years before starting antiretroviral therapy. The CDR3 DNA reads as TGTGCCTGGAGCGGAGAGGGGGCCCAGAGGGCGCAGTATTTT. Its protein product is CAWSGEGAQRAQYF.